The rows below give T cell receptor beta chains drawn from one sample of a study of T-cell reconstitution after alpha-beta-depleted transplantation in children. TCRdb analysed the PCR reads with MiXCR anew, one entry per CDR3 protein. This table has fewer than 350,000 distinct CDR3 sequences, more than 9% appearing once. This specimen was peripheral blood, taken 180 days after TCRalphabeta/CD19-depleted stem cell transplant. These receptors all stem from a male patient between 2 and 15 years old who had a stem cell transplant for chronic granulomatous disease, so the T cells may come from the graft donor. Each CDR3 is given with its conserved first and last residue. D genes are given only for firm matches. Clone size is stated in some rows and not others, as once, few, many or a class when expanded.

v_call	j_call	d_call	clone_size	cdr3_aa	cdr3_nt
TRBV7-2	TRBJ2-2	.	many	CAAARQPNTGELFF	TGTGCCGCCGCGAGGCAGCCGAACACCGGGGAGCTGTTTTTT
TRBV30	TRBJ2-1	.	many	CAWSARGAGRNNEQFF	TGTGCCTGGAGCGCCCGGGGGGCTGGAAGAAACAATGAGCAGTTCTTC
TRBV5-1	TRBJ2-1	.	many	CASRQLAASSYNEQFF	TGCGCCAGCAGACAGTTAGCGGCAAGCTCCTACAATGAGCAGTTCTTC
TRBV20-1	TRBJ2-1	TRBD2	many	CSAREDEQFF	TGCAGTGCCCGGGAGGATGAGCAGTTCTTC
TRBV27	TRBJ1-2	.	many	CASSYGSDYGYTF	TGTGCCAGCAGTTATGGGAGTGACTATGGCTACACCTTC
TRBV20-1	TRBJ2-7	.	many	CSASPESNGYEQYF	TGCAGTGCTTCTCCCGAAAGCAACGGGTACGAGCAGTACTTC
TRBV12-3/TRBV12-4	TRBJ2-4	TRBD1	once	CASTSGQGDKNIQYF	TGTGCCAGCACTTCGGGACAGGGGGATAAAAACATTCAGTACTTC
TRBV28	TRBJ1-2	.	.	CASSSQSYGYTF	TGTGCCAGCAGTTCCCAATCATATGGCTACACCTTC
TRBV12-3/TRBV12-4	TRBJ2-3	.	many	CASSLEDWADTQYF	TGTGCCAGCAGTTTGGAGGATTGGGCAGATACGCAGTATTTT
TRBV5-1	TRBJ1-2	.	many	CASSLTDYGYTF	TGCGCCAGCAGCCTGACAGACTATGGCTACACCTTC
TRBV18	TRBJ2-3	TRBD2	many	CASSPKLGGRGDTQYF	TGTGCCAGCTCACCTAAACTAGGCGGGAGAGGAGATACGCAGTATTTT
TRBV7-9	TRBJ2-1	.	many	CASSLAEIGPYNEQFF	TGTGCCAGCAGCTTAGCGGAAATAGGGCCATACAATGAGCAGTTCTTC
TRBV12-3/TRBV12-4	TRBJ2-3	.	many	CASSPALVYTQYF	TGTGCCAGCAGTCCCGCCCTAGTTTATACGCAGTATTTT
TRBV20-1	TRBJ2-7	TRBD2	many	CSAAYGGSSYEQYF	TGCAGTGCTGCATATGGCGGGAGTTCCTACGAGCAGTACTTC
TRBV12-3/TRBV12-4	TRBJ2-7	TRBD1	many	CASRTGTGDKQYF	TGTGCCAGCAGAACCGGGACAGGTGACAAGCAGTACTTC
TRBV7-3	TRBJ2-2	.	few	CAIRLTDTGELFF	TGTGCCATTAGACTAACCGACACCGGGGAGCTGTTTTTT
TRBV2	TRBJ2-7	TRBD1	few	CASSVMGQEYEQYF	TGTGCCAGCAGTGTGATGGGACAGGAGTACGAGCAGTACTTC
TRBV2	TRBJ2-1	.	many	CASSEDRVGSYNEQFF	TGTGCCAGCAGTGAAGATAGGGTCGGGTCCTACAATGAGCAGTTCTTC
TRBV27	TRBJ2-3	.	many	CATLQGGTDTQYF	TGTGCCACCTTACAGGGCGGCACAGATACGCAGTATTTT
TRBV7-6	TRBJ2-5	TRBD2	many	CASSTRLAGQETQYF	TGTGCCAGCAGCACTCGACTAGCGGGACAAGAGACCCAGTACTTC
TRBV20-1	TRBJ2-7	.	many	CSARAAGFHEQYF	TGCAGTGCTAGAGCCGCAGGGTTCCACGAGCAGTACTTC
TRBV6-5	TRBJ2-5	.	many	CASSYSRGGETQYF	TGTGCCAGCAGTTACTCGAGAGGCGGGGAGACCCAGTACTTC
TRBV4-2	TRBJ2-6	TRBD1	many	CASSPRGGTGATGANVLTF	TGTGCCAGCAGCCCCAGGGGGGGGACAGGGGCTACCGGGGCCAACGTCCTGACTTTC
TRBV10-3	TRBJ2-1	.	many	CAISNSGNEQFF	TGTGCCATCAGTAACTCGGGGAATGAGCAGTTCTTC
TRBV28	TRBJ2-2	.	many	CASRGDLRSGELFF	TGTGCCAGCAGGGGGGACCTTCGGTCCGGGGAGCTGTTTTTT
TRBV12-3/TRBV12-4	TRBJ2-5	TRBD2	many	CASRIMSAGAQETQYF	TGTGCCAGCCGGATTATGTCTGCGGGAGCCCAAGAGACCCAGTACTTC
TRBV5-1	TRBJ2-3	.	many	CASTRGVYF	TGCGCCAGCACCCGAGGGGTGTATTTT
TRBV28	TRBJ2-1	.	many	CASSFGHYNEQFF	TGTGCCAGCAGTTTTGGGCACTACAATGAGCAGTTCTTC
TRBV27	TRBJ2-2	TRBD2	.	CASRTREGGPKGTGELFF	TGTGCCAGCAGGACCCGGGAGGGGGGCCCAAAGGGGACCGGGGAGCTGTTTTTT
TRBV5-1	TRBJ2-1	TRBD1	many	CASRPGTVNEQFF	TGCGCCAGCAGGCCCGGGACAGTCAATGAGCAGTTCTTC
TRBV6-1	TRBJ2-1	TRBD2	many	CASLDHRAGGDNEQFF	TGTGCCAGTCTTGACCATAGAGCGGGAGGAGATAATGAGCAGTTCTTC
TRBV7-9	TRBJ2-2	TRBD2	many	CASSMTSGRSNTGELFF	TGTGCCAGCAGTATGACTAGCGGGAGGTCAAACACCGGGGAGCTGTTTTTT
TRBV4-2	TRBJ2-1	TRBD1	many	CASSQVEGALNEQFF	TGTGCCAGCAGCCAAGTTGAGGGGGCCTTAAATGAGCAGTTCTTC
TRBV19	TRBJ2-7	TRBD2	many	CASSTRSGVEQYF	TGTGCCAGTAGTACCCGGAGCGGGGTCGAGCAGTACTTC
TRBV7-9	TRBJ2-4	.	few	CASSLALGRKNIQYF	TGTGCCAGCAGCTTAGCTCTGGGAAGAAAAAACATTCAGTACTTC
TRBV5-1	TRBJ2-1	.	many	CASSLGGRQSYNEQFF	TGCGCCAGCAGCTTGGGGGGACGGCAGTCTTACAATGAGCAGTTCTTC
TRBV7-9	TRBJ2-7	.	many	CASSFDAGGEQYF	TGTGCCAGCAGCTTTGACGCAGGAGGCGAGCAGTACTTC
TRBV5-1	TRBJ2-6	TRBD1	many	CASSILQGAGANVLTF	TGCGCCAGCAGCATTCTCCAGGGGGCTGGGGCCAACGTCCTGACTTTC
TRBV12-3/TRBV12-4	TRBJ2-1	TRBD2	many	CASTQQSGRPYNEQFF	TGTGCCAGCACCCAACAAAGCGGGAGGCCTTACAATGAGCAGTTCTTC
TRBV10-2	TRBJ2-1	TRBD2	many	CASSESKLSGLAVYNEQFF	TGCGCCAGCAGTGAGTCGAAGTTGTCGGGACTAGCGGTCTACAATGAGCAGTTCTTC
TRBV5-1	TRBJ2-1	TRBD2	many	CASSDGLAAEQFF	TGCGCCAGCAGCGACGGACTAGCGGCTGAGCAGTTCTTC